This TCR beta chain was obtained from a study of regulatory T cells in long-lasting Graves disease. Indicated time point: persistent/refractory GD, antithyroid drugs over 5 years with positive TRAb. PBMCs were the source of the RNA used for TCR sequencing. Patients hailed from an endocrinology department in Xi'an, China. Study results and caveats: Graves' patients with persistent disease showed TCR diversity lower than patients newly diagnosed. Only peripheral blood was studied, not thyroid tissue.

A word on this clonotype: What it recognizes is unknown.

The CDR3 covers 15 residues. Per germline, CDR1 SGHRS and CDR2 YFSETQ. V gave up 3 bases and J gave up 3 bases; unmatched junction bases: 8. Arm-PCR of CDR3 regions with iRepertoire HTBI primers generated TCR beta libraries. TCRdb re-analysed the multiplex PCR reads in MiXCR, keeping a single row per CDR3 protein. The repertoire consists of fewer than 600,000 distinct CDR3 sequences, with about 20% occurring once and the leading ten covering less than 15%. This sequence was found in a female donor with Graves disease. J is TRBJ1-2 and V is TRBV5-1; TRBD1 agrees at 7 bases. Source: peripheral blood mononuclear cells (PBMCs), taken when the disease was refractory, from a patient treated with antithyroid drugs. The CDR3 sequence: CASSYATGADYGYTF. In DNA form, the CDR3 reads TGCGCCAGCAGCTACGCAACAGGGGCAGACTATGGCTACACCTTC.